This T cell receptor (beta chain) was recorded in a study of shared clonotypes between healthy human individuals. The data were produced by immunoSEQ multiplex PCR, yet TCRdb's version contains in-frame clones alone and is incomplete. Of about 710,000 clones in the sample, roughly 72% are singletons; the top ten hold 1.5% to 2%. The specimen sequenced was memory CD4+ T cells sorted from blood. Subset defined: CD45RA-negative fraction. This TCR was sampled from a woman between 25 and 40 years old in good health.

The CDR3 DNA follows: TGTGCCAGTAGTATAGATTTTGCCGGGAGGTCCTCTGGAAACACCATATATTTT. It encodes CASSIDFAGRSSGNTIYF. The rearrangement joins TRBV19 to TRBJ1-3; D remains unclear. This CDR3 comprises 18 residues. Germline CDR1 LNHDA, CDR2 SQIVND (reference sequence). The V end lost 0 bases, the J end lost 0 bases, and 15 bases lay between the germline ends.